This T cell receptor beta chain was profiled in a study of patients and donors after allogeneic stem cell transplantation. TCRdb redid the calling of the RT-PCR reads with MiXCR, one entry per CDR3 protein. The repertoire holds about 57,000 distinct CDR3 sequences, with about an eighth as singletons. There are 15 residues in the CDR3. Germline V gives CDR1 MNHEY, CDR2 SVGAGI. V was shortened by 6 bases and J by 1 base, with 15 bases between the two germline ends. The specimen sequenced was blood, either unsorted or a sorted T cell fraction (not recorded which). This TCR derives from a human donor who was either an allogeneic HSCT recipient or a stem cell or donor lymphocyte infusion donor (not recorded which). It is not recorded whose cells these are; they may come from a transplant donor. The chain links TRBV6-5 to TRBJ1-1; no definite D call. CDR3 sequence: CASRPFRWANTEAFF. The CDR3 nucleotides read TGTGCCAGCAGACCTTTTCGGTGGGCGAACACTGAAGCTTTCTTT.